This T cell receptor (beta chain) was obtained from a study of blood T cell repertoires in COVID-19. Overall study context: The analysed material was cDNA or gDNA that came from T cells, B-cell-depleted T cells, or PBMCs.

Trimming cost V 1 base and J 3 bases; bases outside gene matches: 1. There are 15 residues in the CDR3. The germline CDR1 and CDR2 sequences are SGHNT and YENEEA. The protocol was immunoSEQ multiplex PCR, while the TCRdb copy is restricted to in-frame clones and leaves out a portion. The table lists some 250,000 clones, around 83% of them singletons. This sequence originates from a man older than 75 with acute or convalescent COVID-19. The V call is TRBV11-3, the J call TRBJ2-1; 9 nucleotides line up with TRBD2. The specimen was peripheral blood. CDR3 DNA: TGTGCCAGCAGCTTAGCTAGCGGGGACTACAATGAGCAGTTCTTC. Residues: CASSLASGDYNEQFF.